This T cell receptor beta chain originates from a study of coeliac disease. Study observations and caveats: Lamina propria and intraepithelial cell fractions may contain each other's cells. According to the authors, this method cannot detect gliadin-specific T cells in an unbiased way. In active celiac disease, intraepithelial and lamina propria TRB and TRG repertoires were less clonal than controls.

To note about this clone: Its antigen remains unknown.

The CDR3 is 15 residues long. Germline CDR1 and CDR2: SGHVS and FNYEAQ. V lost 7 bases, J lost 0 bases, and 12 bases lay in between. Method: immunoSEQ multiplex PCR; TCRdb's copy keeps in-frame clones and lacks some. The sample records some 1,000 clones, under 70% being singletons. Sequencing was carried out using intraepithelial lymphocytes from the gut. This chain joins TRBV7-6 and TRBJ1-4; maybe TRBD1 (6 bases). The receptor was isolated from a human donor without celiac disease. The CDR3 loop reads CASTRTVSTNEKLFF. DNA of the CDR3: TGTGCCAGCACCCGGACAGTTTCAACTAATGAAAAACTGTTTTTT.